One sample yielded the 23 T cell receptor beta chains listed below, sequenced in a study of cytomegalovirus exposure and HLA in healthy donors. PCR was performed using 60 Vbeta and 13 Jbeta primers. Sequenced by immunoSEQ multiplex PCR; TCRdb stores in-frame clones only, minus some. The sample records about 130,000 clones, approximately 79% being singletons. The sample taken for sequencing was PBMCs. The receptor source for this set is a man aged 18 to 30 in good health and CMV-seropositive.

This clone was picked up a small number of times. The chain links TRBV6-5 to TRBJ2-5; 7 bases are shared with TRBD1. V dropped 1 base and J dropped 2; count of bases not matched to a gene: 4. From germline, CDR1 is MNHEY and CDR2 SVGAGI. The CDR3 runs to 15 residues. This CDR3 reads CASSYFTGVQETQYF. CDR3 sequence (DNA): TGTGCCAGCAGTTACTTTACAGGGGTACAAGAGACCCAGTACTTC.

The chain employs TRBV9 and TRBJ2-7; 8 bases fit TRBD2. The CDR3 spans 16 residues. The V segment lost 2 bases and the J segment 7 bases; nucleotides outside the gene matches: 14. Germline assignment: CDR1 SGDLS and CDR2 YYNGEE. The CDR3 protein is CASSVATSDLPGEQYF. The CDR3 nucleotides read TGTGCCAGCAGCGTGGCGACTAGCGATCTACCTGGGGAGCAGTACTTC.

This clone was seen a handful of times. The V gene is TRBV7-9, the J gene TRBJ2-2, with 9 bases that match TRBD2. The germline V gene encodes CDR1 SEHNR and CDR2 FQNEAQ (reference sequence). Trimming at V came to 1 base and at J to 4 bases, leaving 10 bases not matched to a gene. The CDR3 contains 18 residues. CDR3 residues: CASSLGSPASGTTGELFF. CDR3 DNA: TGTGCCAGCAGCTTAGGGTCCCCCGCTAGCGGGACCACCGGGGAGCTGTTTTTT.

This clone appeared once. The CDR3 DNA is TGTGCCAGCAGCCCCCTGAAGAAGCGGGAGAGTTCCGAGCAGTACTTC. Translated: CASSPLKKRESSEQYF. V gene TRBV7-9 combines with J gene TRBJ2-7; TRBD2 matches at 8 bases. Per germline, CDR1 SEHNR and CDR2 FQNEAQ (reference sequence). Trimming removed 5 bases from V and 6 bases from J; junction bases left unmatched: 15. This CDR3 is 16 amino acids long.

The sample holds one count of this clone. This chain links TRBV7-2 with TRBJ2-5; TRBD2 agrees at 8 bases. Germline V gene lookup returns CDR1 SGHTA and CDR2 FQGNSA. J lost 5 bases, V lost 4 bases, and 15 bases had no gene match. This CDR3 region has 17 residues. CDR3 nucleotide sequence: TGTGCCAGCAGCTCGGGTGGCTTCGGGAGGGCCCGTGAGACCCAGTACTTC. Amino acid sequence: CASSSGGFGRARETQYF.

The V gene is TRBV7-8, the J gene TRBJ1-5; tentative D call: TRBD1 (6 bases). The CDR3 spans 14 residues. Germline loops: CDR1 SGHVS, CDR2 FQNEAQ. V lost 5 bases to trimming and J lost 6 bases, with 14 bases between them. This CDR3 reads CASSPQGVSQPQHF. CDR3 in DNA: TGTGCCAGCAGCCCACAGGGAGTGAGTCAGCCCCAGCATTTT.

The chain is built from TRBV9 and TRBJ2-6; TRBD2 is a possible D gene (5 bases). Per the germline V gene, CDR1 is SGDLS and CDR2 is YYNGEE. The V and J ends lost 4 bases and 2 bases respectively, with 19 bases between them. CDR3 length: 18 residues. The CDR3 region has the DNA TGTGCCAGCAGCTCCCCCCCGGGGAAGTTCGCTGGGGCCAACGTCCTGACTTTC. Protein: CASSSPPGKFAGANVLTF.

This clone was found a few times. The chain has TRBV2 and TRBJ2-1; 9 nucleotides match TRBD2. Germline assignment: CDR1 SNHLY and CDR2 FYNNEI. With 8 bases clipped from V and 12 bases from J, the junction kept 8 bases outside the gene matches. The CDR3 extends over 12 amino acids. The CDR3 sequence is CASRWGGGAQFF. The CDR3 DNA reads as TGTGCCAGCCGATGGGGCGGGGGGGCGCAGTTCTTC.

The CDR3 region has the DNA TGTGCCAGCAGTTTTACCGGGAACCTTAACTATGGCTACACCTTC. Its protein product is CASSFTGNLNYGYTF. V is TRBV6-5 and J is TRBJ1-2, with D unclear. Germline loops: CDR1 MNHEY, CDR2 SVGAGI. Trimming pared 4 bases from V and 1 base from J, leaving 13 bases between. The CDR3 contains 15 residues.

The chain carries TRBV2 and TRBJ2-7, with a weak D call TRBD1 (6 bases). This CDR3 is 13 amino acids long. Trimming removed 10 bases from V and 7 bases from J, with 20 bases in between. CDR1 is SNHLY, CDR2 FYNNEI, per germline. Here the CDR3 DNA reads TGTGCCACCTCCAGGGGTCAGTTTGGTGAGCAGTACTTC. This codes for CATSRGQFGEQYF.

V is TRBV6-6 and J is TRBJ2-4, with D tentatively TRBD1 (6 bases). CDR1 is MNHNY and CDR2 is SVGAGI in the germline V gene (reference sequence). Trimming left V 2 bases short and J 0 bases short, with 11 bases between. The CDR3 contains 16 residues. The CDR3 bases are TGTGCCAGCAGTTACCAGGGACACCCAGCCAAAAACATTCAGTACTTC. It encodes CASSYQGHPAKNIQYF.

This clone has just a few counts. The rearrangement links TRBV2 to TRBJ2-6; D not certain. Looked up from germline, CDR1 is SNHLY and CDR2 is FYNNEI. The CDR3 is 15 residues long. Trimming removed 2 bases at V and 0 bases at J, with 5 bases between. CDR3 sequence reads: CASSESRSGANVLTF. CDR3 DNA sequence: TGTGCCAGCAGTGAAAGCCGCTCTGGGGCCAACGTCCTGACTTTC.

V usage is TRBV15 and J usage is TRBJ1-1; D uncertain. Trimming stripped 4 bases from V and 2 bases from J, with 14 bases between. CDR1 is LNHNV, CDR2 YYDKDF, per germline (reference sequence). The CDR3 is 15 residues long. As DNA, the CDR3 is TGTGCCACCAGCATTTTACCTAATAAAAACACTGAAGCTTTCTTT. Translation gives CATSILPNKNTEAFF. Full variable domain (remainder filled in from reference TRBV15 and TRBJ1-1): DAMVIQNPRYQVTQFGKPVTLSCSQTLNHNVMYWYQQKSSQAPKLLFHYYDKDFNNEADTPDNFQSRRPNTSFCFLDIRSPGLGDTAMYLCATSILPNKNTEAFFGQGTRLTVV.

The rearrangement uses TRBV7-3 and TRBJ2-7; D remains unclear. The germline V gene has CDR1 SGHTA and CDR2 FQGTGA. V gave up 5 bases and J gave up 4 bases, with 12 bases separating them. The CDR3 has 13 residues. The CDR3 protein is CASSTSSGYEQYF. The CDR3 DNA follows: TGTGCCAGCAGCACGTCGTCAGGATACGAGCAGTACTTC.

The chain has TRBV27 and TRBJ1-2; TRBD1 aligns across 9 bases. Germline CDR1 MNHEY, CDR2 SMNVEV (reference sequence). The CDR3 spans 16 residues. V trimming: 0 bases; J trimming: 2 bases; junction bases outside the gene matches: 4. The CDR3 sequence is CASSLSWDRVNYGYTF. Here the CDR3 DNA reads TGTGCCAGCAGTTTATCCTGGGACAGGGTAAACTATGGCTACACCTTC.

V is TRBV9 and J is TRBJ2-3, with D perhaps TRBD2 (5 bases). CDR3 length: 14 amino acids. The V and J ends lost 3 bases and 6 bases respectively, with 14 bases between them. The germline CDR1 and CDR2 sequences are SGDLS and YYNGEE. The CDR3 region has the DNA TGTGCCAGCAGCGCCCAGGACTGGCCGGATACGCAGTATTTT. Amino acids: CASSAQDWPDTQYF.

CDR3 in amino acids: CTSTPSPHRGSRNYEQYF. CDR3 nucleotides: TGCACCAGCACCCCATCCCCCCACCGCGGGAGCCGAAACTACGAGCAGTACTTC. The chain joins TRBV1 to TRBJ2-7; TRBD2 reflects the table's D call only, with no check against the DNA. TRBV1 is given as a pseudogene. CDR3 length equals 18 residues.

The chain's CDR3 is CASSPSERGANQPQHF. The CDR3 nucleotides read TGTGCCAGCAGTCCTTCGGAAAGGGGCGCAAATCAGCCCCAGCATTTT. The chain is built from TRBV6-6 and TRBJ1-5; TRBD1 might be the D (5 bases). V dropped 5 bases and J dropped 4 bases, with 18 bases sitting between them. Germline V lookup: CDR1 MNHNY, CDR2 SVGAGI (reference sequence). The CDR3 runs to 16 residues.

The gene calls are TRBV18 and TRBJ2-5; the match to TRBD2 covers 8 bases. The CDR3 consists of 14 residues. J lost 6 bases, V lost 0 bases, and 3 bases had no gene match. Germline V gives CDR1 KGHSH, CDR2 LQKENI. Written as DNA, the CDR3 is TGTGCCAGCTCACCACCAAGCGGGAGCCAGACCCAGTACTTC. Translation: CASSPPSGSQTQYF.

CDR3 protein: CASSSLTGDTDTQYF. CDR3 DNA sequence: TGCGCCAGCAGCAGCTTGACAGGGGACACAGATACGCAGTATTTT. V and J are TRBV5-1 and TRBJ2-3, with 8 bases that match TRBD1. Germline CDR1 reads SGHRS; CDR2 reads YFSETQ. J lost 2 bases, V lost 4 bases, and 6 bases had no gene match. The CDR3 is 15 residues long.

The V call is TRBV15, the J call TRBJ2-1, with 7 positions matching TRBD1. The CDR3 sequence is 14 residues long. V gave up 4 bases and J gave up 8 bases; unmatched junction bases: 8. Per the germline V gene, CDR1 is LNHNV and CDR2 is YYDKDF (reference sequence). CDR3 nucleotide sequence: TGTGCCACCAGCAAAGAGACAGGGATGGATGAGCAGTTCTTC. Protein product: CATSKETGMDEQFF.

CDR3 in DNA: TGCGCCAGCAGCTTGGTACAGGGGGCGGCTAATGAAAAACTGTTTTTT. Protein sequence: CASSLVQGAANEKLFF. This rearrangement joins TRBV5-1 to TRBJ1-4, with 9 bases that match TRBD1. Trimming cost V 0 bases and J 3 bases; bases outside gene matches: 3. The length of the CDR3 is 16 residues. CDR1 is SGHRS and CDR2 is YFSETQ in the germline V gene.

This clone occurred a few times. The chain carries TRBV29-1 and TRBJ1-5; maybe TRBD1 (6 bases). V gave up 4 bases and J gave up 3 bases, with 19 bases separating them. The germline V gene has CDR1 SQVTM and CDR2 ANQGSEA. This CDR3 comprises 16 residues. CDR3 DNA sequence: TGCAGCGTTGCTCTTTCGACGGGGGGGCTCAATCAGCCCCAGCATTTT. Amino acid sequence: CSVALSTGGLNQPQHF.